The T cell receptor (beta chain) under discussion was sequenced for a study of Ad26.COV2.S vaccination and SARS-CoV-2 variants. Broader study findings: Total T cell responses, in the TCR breadth and depth analyses, may have been underestimated. Vaccine recipients had higher spike-specific TCR breadth than placebo recipients. Similar non-spike TCR breadth was seen in vaccine and placebo recipients. Considerable breadth of spike-specific CD8+ and CD4+ T cell responses has reportedly been documented following vaccination.

Trimming stripped 7 bases from V and 1 base from J, with 14 bases between. Germline CDR1 and CDR2: SGHNT and YYREEE (reference sequence). This CDR3 has 14 residues. Remarks on this clone: Its matching antigen is unknown.

Data came from immunoSEQ multiplex PCR; TCRdb stores just in-frame clones and leaves some out. This table holds hundreds of thousands of clones, 92% found once. The sequence derives from a human donor who had recovered from COVID-19. The material sequenced was peripheral blood, taken after recovery from COVID-19. J is TRBJ1-1 and V is TRBV5-4; tentatively, D is TRBD1 (6 bases). The CDR3 reads CASGVGGGNTEAFF. The CDR3 nucleotides read TGTGCCAGCGGCGTAGGAGGGGGGAACACTGAAGCTTTCTTT.